This TCR beta chain was obtained from a study of T cells after posttransplantation cyclophosphamide (dated by TCRdb to between 2015 and 2016). General notes on the study: The study tracked T cell repertoire reconstitution by TRB sequencing after myeloablative bone marrow transplantation using posttransplantation cyclophosphamide as GVHD prophylaxis. Samples from 35 to 45 PTCy-treated patients, along with samples from 16 of their related bone marrow donors, underwent antigen receptor sequencing. Public TRB sequences were compared against a database of over 3,500 sequences linked to responses to pathogens, tumor antigens, self-antigens and alloantigens. Blood from all 35 or so PTCy patients with 1-year posttransplant specimens was subjected to TRB sequencing. In 3 patients, up to about 3 additional blood samples taken between 2 and 5.2 years after transplant also underwent TRB sequencing, as did pretransplant blood from several patients. Because TRA and TRB clonality correlated tightly in roughly ten samples, later TCR analyses were limited to TRB. Results and caveats for the whole study, not just this receptor: Across the roughly 48 patients, TRB clonality was highly associated with recipient CMV seropositivity and CMV reactivation, and diversity with PTCy was similar to that in the CNI/methotrexate controls. The TRB repertoires of T cells infiltrating skin or GI tract showed only limited overlap with the TRB repertoires of T cells in blood. At 1-2 months, donor-recipient similarity was low but rose over the first year, and the later blood repertoires were often dominated by donor CD8+ memory clones.

The control cohort was about 11 patients given myeloablative marrow transplants with methotrexate plus a calcineurin inhibitor, sampled 1 year after transplant. Peripheral blood and bone marrow mononuclear cells were isolated by Ficoll-Hypaque density centrifugation and were cryopreserved. As for this clone: Its antigen is still unknown. The record has no base qualities; no much larger clone is one base away.

Genomic DNA was the input for TRB sequencing, which was run either with the immunoSEQ assay at survey resolution or with the hsTCRB kit. Per the authors' processing: Initial read processing used immunoSEQ software, and repertoire analyses used the LymphoSeq R package. Clonality was computed as 1 minus normalized Shannon entropy, and a Gini coefficient was also calculated for each TRB dataset. Phenotypes of unsorted samples were inferred by mapping TRB sequences from sorted subsets of the recipient or donor onto unsorted samples of the same recipient. TCRdb carries this immuneACCESS record with in-frame sequences only. Its versions omit some clonotypes, under half of them owing to an unresolved V gene in the studies checked, with the rest unexplained. V and J calls and clone size follow that table, whereas D and trimming were derived from the DNA. For this sample there are about 16,000 clones; roughly 84% appear just once. The ten most abundant clones make up roughly 4% of the sample.

Including cysteine and phenylalanine, the CDR3 has 13 amino acids. Left in the record is the CDR3 DNA by itself, 39 bases read in frame from the first base. Trimmed from V: 6 bases; trimmed from J: 9 bases; junction bases lacking a gene match: 4. From the germline V gene (reference sequence), CDR1 is LNHDA and CDR2 is SQIVND. This sequence originates from a male patient aged 45-60 years who received an allogeneic stem cell transplant from an unrelated donor, was CMV-positive, and had chronic GVHD only. In patients who had a transplant, some T cells may come from the graft donor. The material sequenced was PBMCs, taken after an allogeneic stem cell transplant with a calcineurin inhibitor and methotrexate. Recombination joined TRBV19 with TRBJ1-6, and 8 bases in between align with TRBD1. The CDR3 reads CASSTTGGSPLHF. In nucleotides, the sequence is TGTGCCAGTAGCACTACAGGGGGTTCACCCCTCCACTTT.